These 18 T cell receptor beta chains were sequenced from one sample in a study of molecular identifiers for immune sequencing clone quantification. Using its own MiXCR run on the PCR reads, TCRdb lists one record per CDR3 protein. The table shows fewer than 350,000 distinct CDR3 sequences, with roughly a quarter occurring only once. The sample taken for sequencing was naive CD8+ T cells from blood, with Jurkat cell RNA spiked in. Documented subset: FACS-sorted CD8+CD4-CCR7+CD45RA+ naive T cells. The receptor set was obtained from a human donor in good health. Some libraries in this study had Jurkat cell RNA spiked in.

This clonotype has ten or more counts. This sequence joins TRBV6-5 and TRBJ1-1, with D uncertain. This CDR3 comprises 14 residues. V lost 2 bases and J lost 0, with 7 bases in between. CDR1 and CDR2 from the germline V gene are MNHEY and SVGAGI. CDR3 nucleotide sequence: TGTGCCAGCAGTTACAGCAATATGAACACTGAAGCTTTCTTT. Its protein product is CASSYSNMNTEAFF.

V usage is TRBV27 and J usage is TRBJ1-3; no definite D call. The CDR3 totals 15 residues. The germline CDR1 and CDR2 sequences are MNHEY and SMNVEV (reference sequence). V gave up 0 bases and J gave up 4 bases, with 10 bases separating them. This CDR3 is CASSLSGGPGNTIYF. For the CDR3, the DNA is TGTGCCAGCAGTTTATCGGGCGGGCCCGGAAACACCATATATTTT.

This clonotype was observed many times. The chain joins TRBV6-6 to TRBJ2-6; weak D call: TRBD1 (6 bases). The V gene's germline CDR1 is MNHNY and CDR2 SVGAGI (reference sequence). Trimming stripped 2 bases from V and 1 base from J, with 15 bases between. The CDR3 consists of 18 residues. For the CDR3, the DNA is TGTGCCAGCAGTTACGTACAGGGCATATTTTCTGGGGCCAACGTCCTGACTTTC. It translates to CASSYVQGIFSGANVLTF.

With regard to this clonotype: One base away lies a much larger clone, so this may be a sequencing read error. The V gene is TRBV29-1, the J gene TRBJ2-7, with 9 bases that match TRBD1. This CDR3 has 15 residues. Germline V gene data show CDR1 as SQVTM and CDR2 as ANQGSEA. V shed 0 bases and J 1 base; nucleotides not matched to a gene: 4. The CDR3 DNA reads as TGCAGCGTTGAAGAGACAGGGGGGGGTTCCTACGAGCAGTACTTC. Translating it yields CSVEETGGGSYEQYF.

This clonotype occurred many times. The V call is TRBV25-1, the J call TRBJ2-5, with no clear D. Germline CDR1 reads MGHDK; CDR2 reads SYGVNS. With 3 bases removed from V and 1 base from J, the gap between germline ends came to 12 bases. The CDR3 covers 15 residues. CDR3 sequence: CASSDLVSSQETQYF. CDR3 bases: TGTGCCAGCAGTGATTTAGTAAGCAGCCAAGAGACCCAGTACTTC. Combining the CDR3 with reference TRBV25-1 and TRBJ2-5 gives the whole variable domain EADIYQTPRYLVIGTGKKITLECSQTMGHDKMYWYQQDPGMELHLIHYSYGVNSTEKGDLSSESTVSRIRTEHFPLTLESARPSHTSQYLCASSDLVSSQETQYFGPGTRLLVL.

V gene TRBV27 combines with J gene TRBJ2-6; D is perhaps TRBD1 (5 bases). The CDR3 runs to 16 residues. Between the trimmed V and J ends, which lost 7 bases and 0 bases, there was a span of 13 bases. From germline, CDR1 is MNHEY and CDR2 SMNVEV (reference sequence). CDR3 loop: CASTSRVSSGANVLTF. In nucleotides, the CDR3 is TGTGCCAGCACCAGCAGGGTTAGCTCTGGGGCCAACGTCCTGACTTTC.

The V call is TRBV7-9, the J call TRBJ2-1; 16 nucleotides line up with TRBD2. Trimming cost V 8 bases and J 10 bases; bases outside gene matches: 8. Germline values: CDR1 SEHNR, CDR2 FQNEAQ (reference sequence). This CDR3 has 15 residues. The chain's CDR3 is CASFGTSGGAQEQFF. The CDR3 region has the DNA TGTGCCAGCTTTGGGACTAGCGGGGGGGCACAAGAGCAGTTCTTC.

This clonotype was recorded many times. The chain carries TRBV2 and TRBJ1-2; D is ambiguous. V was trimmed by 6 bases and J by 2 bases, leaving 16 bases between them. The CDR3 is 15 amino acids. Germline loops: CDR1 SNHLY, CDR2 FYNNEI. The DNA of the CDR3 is TGTGCCAGCAGGGAAACCAGCTATTACAACTATGGCTACACCTTC. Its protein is CASRETSYYNYGYTF. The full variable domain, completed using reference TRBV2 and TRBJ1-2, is EPEVTQTPSHQVTQMGQEVILRCVPISNHLYFYWYRQILGQKVEFLVSFYNNEISEKSEIFDDQFSVERPDGSNFTLKIRSTKLEDSAMYFCASRETSYYNYGYTFGSGTRLTVV.

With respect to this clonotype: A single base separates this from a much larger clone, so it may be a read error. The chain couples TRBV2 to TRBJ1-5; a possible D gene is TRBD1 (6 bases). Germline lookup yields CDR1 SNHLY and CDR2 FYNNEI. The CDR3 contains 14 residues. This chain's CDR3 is CASETGFGNQPPHF. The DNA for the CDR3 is TGTGCCAGCGAAACAGGGTTTGGCAATCAGCCCCCGCATTTT.

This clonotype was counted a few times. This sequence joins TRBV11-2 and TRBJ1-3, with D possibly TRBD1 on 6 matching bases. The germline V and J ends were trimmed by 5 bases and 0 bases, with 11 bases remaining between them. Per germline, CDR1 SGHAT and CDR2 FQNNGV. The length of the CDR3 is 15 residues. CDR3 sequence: CASSRQGTSGNTIYF. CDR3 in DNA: TGTGCCAGCAGCCGTCAGGGGACCTCTGGAAACACCATATATTTT.

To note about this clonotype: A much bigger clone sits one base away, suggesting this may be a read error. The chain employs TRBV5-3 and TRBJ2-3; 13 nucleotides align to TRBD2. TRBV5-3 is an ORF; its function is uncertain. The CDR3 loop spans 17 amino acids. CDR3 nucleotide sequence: TGTGCCAGCAGCTGGGGACTAGCGGGGTATAGCACAGATTCGCAGTATTTT. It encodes CASSWGLAGYSTDSQYF.

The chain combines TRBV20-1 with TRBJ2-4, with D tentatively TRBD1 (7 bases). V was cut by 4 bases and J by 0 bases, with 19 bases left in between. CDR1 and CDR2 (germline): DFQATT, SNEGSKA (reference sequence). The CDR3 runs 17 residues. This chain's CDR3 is CSANTGAYRGAKNIQYF. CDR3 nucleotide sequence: TGCAGTGCTAATACGGGGGCATACAGGGGAGCCAAAAACATTCAGTACTTC.

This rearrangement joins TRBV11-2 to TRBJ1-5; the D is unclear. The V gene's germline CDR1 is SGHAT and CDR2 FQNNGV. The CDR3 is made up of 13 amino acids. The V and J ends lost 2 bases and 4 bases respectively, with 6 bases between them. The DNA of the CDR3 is TGTGCCAGCAGCTTAATTGTAAATCAGCCCCAGCATTTT. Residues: CASSLIVNQPQHF.

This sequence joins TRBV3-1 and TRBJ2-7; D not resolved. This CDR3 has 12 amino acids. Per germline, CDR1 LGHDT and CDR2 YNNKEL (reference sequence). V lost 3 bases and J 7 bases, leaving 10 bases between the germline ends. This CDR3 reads CASSHELEEQYF. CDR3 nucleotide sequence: TGTGCCAGCAGCCACGAGTTGGAGGAGCAGTACTTC.

The CDR3 DNA reads as TGCGCCAGCAGCCAATTCACCGAACCAGATACGCAGTATTTT. This sequence encodes CASSQFTEPDTQYF. The chain combines TRBV4-3 with TRBJ2-3; D is undetermined. This CDR3 contains 14 residues. The V end was cut by 2 bases, the J end by 4 bases, with 10 bases between. The germline gives CDR1 LGHNA, CDR2 YSLEER.

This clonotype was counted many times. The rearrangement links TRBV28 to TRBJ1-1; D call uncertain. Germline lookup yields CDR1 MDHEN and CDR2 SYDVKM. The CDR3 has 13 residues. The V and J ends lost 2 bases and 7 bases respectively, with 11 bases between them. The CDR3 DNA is TGTGCCAGCAGTTTAGTAGACGGTCTTGAAGCTTTCTTT. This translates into CASSLVDGLEAFF.

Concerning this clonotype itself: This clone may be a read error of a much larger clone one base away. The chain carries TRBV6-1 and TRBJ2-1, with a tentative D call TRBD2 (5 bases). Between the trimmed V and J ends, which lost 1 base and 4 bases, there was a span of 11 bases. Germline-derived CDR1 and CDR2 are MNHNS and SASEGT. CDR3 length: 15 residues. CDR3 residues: CASSEVLVGYNEQFF. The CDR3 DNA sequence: TGTGCCAGCAGTGAAGTACTAGTGGGGTACAATGAGCAGTTCTTC.

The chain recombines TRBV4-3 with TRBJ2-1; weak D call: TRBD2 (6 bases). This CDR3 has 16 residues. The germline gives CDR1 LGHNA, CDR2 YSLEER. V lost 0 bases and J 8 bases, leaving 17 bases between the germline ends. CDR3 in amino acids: CASSQDRRVEDDEQFF. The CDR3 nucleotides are TGCGCCAGCAGCCAAGATAGGAGGGTGGAGGACGATGAGCAGTTCTTC.